The following is a T cell receptor (beta chain) sequence with its context. The antigen remains unidentified. PCR used 60 Vbeta primers and 13 Jbeta primers. In the study's own analysis: Approximately 87 million unique TCR beta chains, roughly 11 million shared, were counted in a later analysis. The repertoire was sequenced with immunoSEQ multiplex PCR; TCRdb's copy has only in-frame clones and lacks some. The V and J calls and the clone size are those of that table, but D and trimming were determined from the DNA. The data show more than 95,000 clones, with more than 70% seen just once and 7.5% to 9.5% held by the top ten. This record comes from a study of cytomegalovirus exposure and HLA in healthy donors. Study observations and caveats: Common viral pathogens (according to a later analysis) appeared linked to several of the most significant clusters. In a later analysis, V- and J-gene trimming of beta chains associated with a DCLRE1C missense variant, replicated independently. Clonal expansion, a later analysis showed, was greater in HLA-associated TCR beta chains than in equally common others.

The germline V gene encodes CDR1 ENHRY and CDR2 SYGVKD. V was clipped by 10 bases and J by 0 bases; unmatched bases: 6. This CDR3 region has 15 residues. This chain connects TRBV10-3 to TRBJ2-2; 9 bases match TRBD2. The receptor comes from a woman in her fifties or sixties in good health and CMV-seropositive. Sequenced material: PBMCs. The CDR3 coding sequence is TGTGCCAGCCTAGCGGGGTGGGCGAACACCGGGGAGCTGTTTTTT. Encoded protein: CASLAGWANTGELFF.